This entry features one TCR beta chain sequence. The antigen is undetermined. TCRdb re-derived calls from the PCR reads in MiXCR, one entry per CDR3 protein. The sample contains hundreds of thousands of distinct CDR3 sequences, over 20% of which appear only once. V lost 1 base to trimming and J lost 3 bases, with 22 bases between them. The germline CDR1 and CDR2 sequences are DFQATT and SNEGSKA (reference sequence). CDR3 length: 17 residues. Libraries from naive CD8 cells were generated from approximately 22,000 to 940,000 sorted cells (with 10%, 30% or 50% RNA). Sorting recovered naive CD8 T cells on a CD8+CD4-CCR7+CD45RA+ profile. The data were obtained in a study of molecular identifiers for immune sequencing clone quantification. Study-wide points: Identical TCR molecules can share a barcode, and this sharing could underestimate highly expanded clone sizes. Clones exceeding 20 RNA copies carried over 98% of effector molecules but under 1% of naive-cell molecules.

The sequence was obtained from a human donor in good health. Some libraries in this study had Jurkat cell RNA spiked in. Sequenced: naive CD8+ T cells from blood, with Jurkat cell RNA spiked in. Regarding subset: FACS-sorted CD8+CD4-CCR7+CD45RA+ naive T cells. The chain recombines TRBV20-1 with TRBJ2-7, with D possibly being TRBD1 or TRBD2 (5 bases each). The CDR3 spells CSARGGKPGSEVYEQYF. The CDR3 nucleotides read TGCAGTGCTAGAGGGGGGAAGCCTGGTAGCGAGGTCTACGAGCAGTACTTC.